The 22 T cell receptor beta chains in this list originate from one sample, sequenced in a study of shared clonotypes between healthy human individuals. Generated by immunoSEQ multiplex PCR, the TCRdb table keeps only in-frame clones and is missing some. The sample records some 650,000 clones, about 96% being singletons. The sample consisted of naive CD4+ T cells sorted from blood. Subset: CD45RA+ positively selected. These receptors all come from a woman aged 30 to 39 in good health.

The gene calls are TRBV30 and TRBJ2-7; TRBD2 matches at 11 bases. The CDR3 runs to 17 residues. The ends lost 3 bases at V and 1 base at J; junction bases unmatched: 11. The germline V gene encodes CDR1 GTSNPN and CDR2 SVGIG (reference sequence). The CDR3 protein is CAWRASGASGRSYEQYF. The CDR3 nucleotides read TGTGCCTGGAGGGCGTCAGGGGCTAGCGGGAGGTCCTACGAGCAGTACTTC.

V is TRBV10-3 and J is TRBJ1-4; 9 bases are shared with TRBD1. This CDR3 contains 13 residues. The V gene end was trimmed by 4 bases and the J gene end by 8 bases; junction bases not matched to a gene: 2. Per the germline V gene, CDR1 is ENHRY and CDR2 is SYGVKD. The CDR3 bases are TGTGCCATCAGTGGGACAGGGGACGAAAAACTGTTTTTT. Its protein is CAISGTGDEKLFF.

A note on this clone: The identical CDR3 is also encoded by other nucleotide sequences in the sample. V is TRBV18 and J is TRBJ1-1; D unresolved. V lost 1 base, J lost 0 bases, and 6 bases lay in between. Germline-derived CDR1 and CDR2 are KGHSH and LQKENI. The CDR3 runs to 14 residues. The CDR3 sequence: CASSPQGMNTEAFF. For the CDR3, the DNA is TGTGCCAGCTCACCACAGGGCATGAACACTGAAGCTTTCTTT.

The chain joins TRBV13 to TRBJ1-1, with D hard to call. Germline V gene data show CDR1 as PRHDT and CDR2 as FYEKMQ (reference sequence). The V and J ends lost 2 bases and 6 bases respectively, with 10 bases between them. The CDR3 is 13 residues long. CDR3 in amino acids: CASSLKVNPEAFF. CDR3 nucleotide sequence: TGTGCCAGCAGCTTAAAGGTTAACCCTGAAGCTTTCTTT. Based on the CDR3 plus reference TRBV13 and TRBJ1-1, the full variable domain is AAGVIQSPRHLIKEKRETATLKCYPIPRHDTVYWYQQGPGQDPQFLISFYEKMQSDKGSIPDRFSAQQFSDYHSELNMSSLELGDSALYFCASSLKVNPEAFFGQGTRLTVV.

The CDR3 loop reads CASSLSGGRELFF. Here the CDR3 DNA reads TGTGCCAGCAGTTTATCGGGGGGCAGGGAGCTGTTTTTT. This chain links TRBV27 with TRBJ2-2; tentatively, D is TRBD1 or TRBD2 (6 bases each). This CDR3 is 13 amino acids long. Trimming took 0 bases from V and 9 from J, leaving 8 bases between them. Germline values: CDR1 MNHEY, CDR2 SMNVEV (reference sequence).

Notes on this clone: Other nucleotide sequences from this sample produce the same CDR3. The V call is TRBV6-5, the J call TRBJ1-1, with TRBD1 matching over 11 bases. Germline loops: CDR1 MNHEY, CDR2 SVGAGI. J was trimmed by 3 bases and V by 0 bases; bases with no gene match: 0. CDR3 size: 15 residues. CDR3 DNA sequence: TGTGCCAGCAGTTACTCGGGACAGGGGGACACTGAAGCTTTCTTT. It translates to CASSYSGQGDTEAFF.

The CDR3: CASSLGGSGHTGELFF. CDR3 coding DNA: TGTGCCAGCAGTTTAGGGGGTAGCGGCCACACCGGGGAGCTGTTTTTT. The J gene is TRBJ2-2, the V gene TRBV28; the D gene is possibly TRBD2 (6 bases). Trimming stripped 2 bases from V and 3 bases from J, with 13 bases between. The CDR3 is 16 amino acids. Germline values: CDR1 MDHEN, CDR2 SYDVKM.

The rearrangement links TRBV27 to TRBJ2-5, with unresolved D. Trimming shortened V by 4 bases and J by 2 bases, and 5 bases separated the two germline ends. CDR3 length equals 12 residues. Germline V gives CDR1 MNHEY, CDR2 SMNVEV (reference sequence). CDR3 DNA sequence: TGTGCCAGCAGTTCCAGACAAGAGACCCAGTACTTC. Amino acid sequence: CASSSRQETQYF.

The rearrangement links TRBV2 to TRBJ2-1; 9 positions agree with TRBD2. Trimming at V came to 4 bases and at J to 8 bases, leaving 12 bases not matched to a gene. CDR1 is SNHLY and CDR2 is FYNNEI in the germline V gene. The length of the CDR3 is 16 residues. The CDR3 bases are TGTGCCAGCAGTGCCTTACGCGGGAGGGCGGGCCATGAGCAGTTCTTC. Its translation is CASSALRGRAGHEQFF.

The chain carries TRBV9 and TRBJ2-1; TRBD1 matches 8 bases. The V segment lost 4 bases and the J segment 2 bases; nucleotides outside the gene matches: 2. The CDR3 totals 14 residues. Germline loops: CDR1 SGDLS, CDR2 YYNGEE. Here the CDR3 reads CASSSGQAYNEQFF. CDR3 nucleotide sequence: TGTGCCAGCAGCTCGGGACAGGCCTACAATGAGCAGTTCTTC.

CDR3 region: CASTGGLAGDEQYF. In DNA, the CDR3 is TGTGCCAGCACTGGCGGCCTAGCGGGAGACGAGCAGTACTTC. The chain carries TRBV6-6 and TRBJ2-7, with 10 positions matching TRBD2. The CDR3 covers 14 residues. V dropped 7 bases and J dropped 5; count of bases not matched to a gene: 8. Germline CDR1 is MNHNY and CDR2 is SVGAGI (reference sequence).

The V gene is TRBV19, the J gene TRBJ2-7, with TRBD1 matching over 10 bases. V lost 4 bases to trimming and J lost 2 bases; unmatched junction nucleotides: 2. CDR3 length: 14 residues. The V gene's germline CDR1 is LNHDA and CDR2 SQIVND (reference sequence). CDR3 protein: CASSRGQGPYEQYF. CDR3 bases: TGTGCCAGTAGTAGGGGACAGGGGCCCTACGAGCAGTACTTC.

This chain joins TRBV29-1 and TRBJ1-5, with D uncertain. Germline V CDR1 and CDR2: SQVTM, ANQGSEA. The CDR3 spans 13 residues. V shed 4 bases and J shed 7 bases, with 14 bases lying between them. The chain's CDR3 is CSVVVTAGQPQHF. The CDR3 DNA is TGCAGCGTTGTGGTGACCGCGGGACAGCCCCAGCATTTT.

The rearrangement links TRBV28 to TRBJ2-1, with 7 bases identical to TRBD1. CDR1 is MDHEN and CDR2 is SYDVKM in the germline V gene. This CDR3 is built from 17 residues. The V gene end was trimmed by 5 bases and the J gene end by 0 bases; junction bases not matched to a gene: 10. The CDR3 sequence is CASSGGQHTISYNEQFF. The DNA for the CDR3 is TGTGCCAGCAGTGGGGGACAGCATACTATCTCCTACAATGAGCAGTTCTTC.

V gene TRBV11-2 combines with J gene TRBJ2-3; tentative D call: TRBD2 (6 bases). The CDR3 consists of 16 residues. V was cut by 6 bases and J by 0 bases, with 16 bases left in between. Germline values: CDR1 SGHAT, CDR2 FQNNGV. CDR3 DNA sequence: TGTGCCAGCAGTTCAGTTCGTGGGACTAGCACAGATACGCAGTATTTT. Translation gives CASSSVRGTSTDTQYF.

J is TRBJ1-1 and V is TRBV6-5; D unresolved. The CDR3 totals 13 residues. The germline V gene encodes CDR1 MNHEY and CDR2 SVGAGI. Trimming took off 4 bases at V and 4 bases at J, with 10 bases between the two ends. In DNA, the CDR3 is TGTGCCAGCAGTTTCTCACGAATCACTGAAGCTTTCTTT. Residues: CASSFSRITEAFF.

V and J are TRBV5-1 and TRBJ2-1, with D possibly being TRBD2 (7 bases). The ends were cut back, 3 bases at V and 8 bases at J, with 18 bases in the middle. The CDR3 has 15 residues. Germline V lookup: CDR1 SGHRS, CDR2 YFSETQ. The CDR3 protein is CASSWGRGGSDEQFF. The CDR3 DNA follows: TGCGCCAGCAGCTGGGGCAGGGGCGGGAGTGATGAGCAGTTCTTC. The whole variable domain, remainder taken from reference TRBV5-1 and TRBJ2-1, is KAGVTQTPRYLIKTRGQQVTLSCSPISGHRSVSWYQQTPGQGLQFLFEYFSETQRNKGNFPGRFSGRQFSNSRSEMNVSTLELGDSALYLCASSWGRGGSDEQFFGPGTRLTVL.

This clone was recorded only once. V and J are TRBV2 and TRBJ1-1; the D gene is possibly TRBD1 (5 bases). CDR3 size: 14 residues. The V end lost 9 bases, the J end lost 1 base, and 15 bases lay between the germline ends. The germline V gene encodes CDR1 SNHLY and CDR2 FYNNEI. The CDR3 DNA follows: TGTGCCAGGGGGACCCAGGGAGCGAACACTGAAGCTTTCTTT. This encodes CARGTQGANTEAFF.

The chain couples TRBV7-2 to TRBJ1-4; possibly TRBD1 for D (6 bases). The germline V gene has CDR1 SGHTA and CDR2 FQGNSA. This CDR3 comprises 15 residues. With 6 bases removed from V and 7 bases from J, the gap between germline ends came to 18 bases. In DNA form, the CDR3 reads TGTGCCAGCAGAAGAAATCGGGGGCGAGGTGAAAAACTGTTTTTT. Its protein product is CASRRNRGRGEKLFF.

Worth noting for this clone: Other DNA sequences in the sample encode the same CDR3. The chain links TRBV18 to TRBJ1-5; TRBD1 aligns across 9 bases. CDR3 size: 14 residues. The germline V gene encodes CDR1 KGHSH and CDR2 LQKENI. V trimming: 2 bases; J trimming: 4 bases; junction bases outside the gene matches: 0. The CDR3 is CASSPGTGNQPQHF. The CDR3, as DNA: TGTGCCAGCTCACCAGGGACAGGGAATCAGCCCCAGCATTTT.

V usage is TRBV21-1 and J usage is TRBJ2-1; the table's D gene call, TRBD1, was not cross checked with the DNA. TRBV21-1 is a pseudogene locus. The CDR3 is 15 residues long. CDR3 amino acids: CASRPPGQGDNEQFF. The CDR3, as DNA: TGTGCCAGCCGCCCCCCCGGACAGGGGGACAATGAGCAGTTCTTC.

Details on this clone: The junction does not match germline at one end; this may be a read error. This sequence joins TRBV9 and TRBJ2-7; D is uncertain. Germline assignment: CDR1 SGDLS and CDR2 YYNGEE. This CDR3 has 9 residues. The CDR3 nucleotides read TGTGCCAGCAACCCCGACCCCGACTTC. Residues: CASNPDPDF.